These 19 T cell receptor beta chains share one sample of origin, sequenced in a study of blood T cell repertoires in COVID-19. TCRdb's copy holds only in-frame clones and misses some; the assay was immunoSEQ multiplex PCR. The sample lists about 170,000 clones; 70% to 90% were seen once. The material sequenced was peripheral blood. The source of these receptors is a woman older than 75 with COVID-19, enrolled during active disease.

This rearrangement joins TRBV5-1 to TRBJ2-7; 13 bases agree with TRBD2. The CDR3 consists of 18 residues. In germline, CDR1 is SGHRS, CDR2 YFSETQ. Trimming removed 1 base from V and 4 bases from J; junction bases left unmatched: 11. The CDR3 is CASSLLWTSGSEVYEQYF. Written as DNA, the CDR3 is TGCGCCAGCAGCTTGCTATGGACTAGCGGGAGCGAGGTATACGAGCAGTACTTC.

This chain connects TRBV11-3 to TRBJ2-3; 9 nucleotides agree with TRBD2. The ends lost 4 bases at V and 11 bases at J; junction bases unmatched: 10. From germline, CDR1 is SGHNT and CDR2 YENEEA. There are 14 residues in the CDR3. CDR3 nucleotide sequence: TGTGCCAGCAGCTCCGGGCGGGGGGGGCAGGAGCAGTATTTT. Translating it yields CASSSGRGGQEQYF.

This rearrangement joins TRBV29-1 to TRBJ1-1; 9 bases agree with TRBD1. The CDR3 covers 12 residues. Looked up from germline, CDR1 is SQVTM and CDR2 is ANQGSEA. V gave up 7 bases and J gave up 10 bases; unmatched junction bases: 10. The CDR3 is CSARQGGEVAFF. The DNA for the CDR3 is TGCAGCGCCCGACAGGGGGGAGAGGTAGCTTTCTTT.

The chain combines TRBV18 with TRBJ2-7; 8 bases are a match to TRBD1. From germline, CDR1 is KGHSH and CDR2 LQKENI. The CDR3 has 13 residues. V shed 4 bases, J shed 6 bases, and the junction held 5 bases outside the gene matches. The CDR3 bases are TGTGCCAGCTCACTGGACAGGGTAGGCGAGCAGTACTTC. It specifies CASSLDRVGEQYF.

The chain carries TRBV5-1 and TRBJ2-7; 8 bases align to TRBD2. The CDR3 is made up of 15 amino acids. Germline V CDR1 and CDR2: SGHRS, YFSETQ. The V gene end was trimmed by 0 bases and the J gene end by 7 bases; junction bases not matched to a gene: 9. In DNA form, the CDR3 reads TGCGCCAGCAGCTTGGGTCACAGCGGGAGTGAGGAGCAGTACTTC. Encoded protein: CASSLGHSGSEEQYF.

The rearrangement uses TRBV12-3 or TRBV12-4 and TRBJ2-5; D remains ambiguous. V was clipped by 10 bases and J by 2 bases, with 8 bases between them. The CDR3 length is 11 residues. This CDR3 reads CATSVQETQYF. For the CDR3, the DNA is TGTGCCACCAGCGTACAAGAGACCCAGTACTTC.

This clone has more than one count but fewer than ten. The chain couples TRBV27 to TRBJ2-7; a possible D gene is TRBD1 (6 bases). The V and J ends lost 6 bases and 7 bases respectively, with 19 bases between them. Germline CDR1 is MNHEY and CDR2 is SMNVEV (reference sequence). The CDR3 loop spans 14 amino acids. The CDR3 nucleotides read TGTGCCAGCAGGCCAGCCACCCGTACAGGGGAGCAGTACTTC. Encoded protein: CASRPATRTGEQYF.

V gene TRBV11-2 combines with J gene TRBJ1-2, with TRBD1 matching over 7 bases. The trim removed 3 bases at V and 7 bases at J, leaving 11 bases unmatched. The CDR3 has 15 amino acids. Germline V CDR1 and CDR2: SGHAT, FQNNGV. The DNA of the CDR3 is TGTGCCAGCAGCTTGCACACCGGGACAGAGAGTGGCTACACCTTC. Its translation: CASSLHTGTESGYTF.

This chain connects TRBV4-2 to TRBJ2-3, with 9 bases lining up with TRBD2. Trimming took 0 bases from V and 4 from J; bases not matched to a gene: 11. Germline loops: CDR1 LGHNA, CDR2 YNFKEQ. The CDR3 spans 18 residues. The CDR3 DNA reads TGTGCCAGCAGCCAAGACGTAGCGCCTAGCGGGATGGCAGATACGCAGTATTTT. It specifies CASSQDVAPSGMADTQYF.

The CDR3 DNA follows: TGTGCCAGTAGTACGACAGGGGGCGCGGAGACCCAGTACTTC. Protein product: CASSTTGGAETQYF. The chain combines TRBV19 with TRBJ2-5; 10 bases line up with TRBD1. After removal of 4 bases from V and 5 bases from J, the junction contained 4 bases not matched to a gene. CDR1 and CDR2 from the germline V gene are LNHDA and SQIVND (reference sequence). This CDR3 has 14 amino acids.

A single count supports this clone. The J gene is TRBJ2-2, the V gene TRBV11-3, with TRBD1 identical over 8 bases. Germline trimming cut 3 bases from V and 3 bases from J; bases unmatched to any gene: 3. The CDR3 has 15 amino acids. CDR1 SGHNT and CDR2 YENEEA come from the germline V gene. The CDR3 is CASSFGTGDTGELFF. CDR3 in DNA: TGTGCCAGCAGCTTCGGGACAGGTGACACCGGGGAGCTGTTTTTT.

The rearrangement uses TRBV7-6 and TRBJ2-1, with 7 bases that match TRBD1. The CDR3 has 16 amino acids. Trimming removed 5 bases from V and 5 bases from J; junction bases left unmatched: 12. Germline-derived CDR1 and CDR2 are SGHVS and FNYEAQ. The chain's CDR3 is CASSRTGTARNNEQFF. In DNA, the CDR3 is TGTGCCAGCAGCCGAACCGGGACAGCAAGAAACAATGAGCAGTTCTTC. The full variable domain, its missing parts supplied by reference TRBV7-6 and TRBJ2-1, is GAGVSQSPRYKVTKRGQDVALRCDPISGHVSLYWYRQALGQGPEFLTYFNYEAQQDKSGLPNDRFSAERPEGSISTLTIQRTEQRDSAMYRCASSRTGTARNNEQFFGPGTRLTVL.

J is TRBJ2-2 and V is TRBV4-2; D unresolved. In germline, CDR1 is LGHNA, CDR2 YNFKEQ. The V and J ends lost 4 bases and 2 bases respectively, with 8 bases between them. The CDR3 contains 14 residues. The CDR3 region has the DNA TGTGCCAGCAGCCTCAGGCAAAACACCGGGGAGCTGTTTTTT. It specifies CASSLRQNTGELFF.

This chain joins TRBV6-4 and TRBJ2-2; tentative D call: TRBD1 (5 bases). The CDR3 spans 14 residues. V dropped 4 bases and J dropped 4 bases, with 10 bases sitting between them. The germline gives CDR1 MRHNA, CDR2 SNTAGT. CDR3 amino acids: CASSGQPATGELFF. CDR3 DNA: TGTGCCAGCAGTGGACAGCCTGCCACCGGGGAGCTGTTTTTT.

The V call is TRBV19, the J call TRBJ1-1; possible D gene TRBD1, 5 bases. The CDR3 length is 13 residues. Germline V gives CDR1 LNHDA, CDR2 SQIVND (reference sequence). Trimming removed 7 bases at V and 1 base at J, with 10 bases between. CDR3 region: CASKGAGNTEAFF. As DNA, the CDR3 is TGTGCCAGTAAAGGGGCTGGGAACACTGAAGCTTTCTTT.

The chain combines TRBV6-4 with TRBJ2-1; D uncertain. Germline CDR1 is MRHNA and CDR2 is SNTAGT. Between the trimmed V and J ends, which lost 4 bases and 0 bases, there was a span of 10 bases. The CDR3 extends over 15 amino acids. CDR3 protein: CASSATIFSYNEQFF. CDR3 DNA: TGTGCCAGCAGTGCTACTATATTCTCCTACAATGAGCAGTTCTTC.

A note on this clone: The same CDR3 arises from other DNA sequences in this sample as well. The rearrangement links TRBV9 to TRBJ2-7; TRBD2 matches at 8 bases. The CDR3 length is 14 residues. The germline CDR1 and CDR2 sequences are SGDLS and YYNGEE. The J segment lost 7 bases and the V segment lost 4 bases, leaving 10 bases of the junction unmatched. DNA of the CDR3: TGTGCCAGCAGCCGGCGGGACGGGGGGGGAGAGCAGTACTTC. Encoded protein: CASSRRDGGGEQYF.

The chain couples TRBV28 to TRBJ2-2; TRBD2 matches at 14 bases. Per the germline V gene, CDR1 is MDHEN and CDR2 is SYDVKM. The CDR3 consists of 16 residues. V was pared by 1 base and J by 6 bases, with 1 base of the junction left unmatched. CDR3 coding DNA: TGTGCCAGCAGTTTATCGGGACTAGCGGGAGCCGGGGAGCTGTTTTTT. Translation gives CASSLSGLAGAGELFF.

In the case of this clone: The same CDR3 can be traced to other DNA sequences in this sample. The V and J genes are TRBV14 and TRBJ1-1; tentatively, D is TRBD1 (5 bases). The CDR3 is 14 amino acids. Trimming took 4 bases from V and 4 from J, leaving 13 bases between them. Germline V gives CDR1 SGHDN, CDR2 FVKESK. The CDR3 nucleotides are TGTGCCAGCAGCCCCAGGGTGTTCGGCACTGAAGCTTTCTTT. Its protein is CASSPRVFGTEAFF.